This T cell receptor (beta chain) came from a study of OX40 agonist ivuxolimab in advanced cancers. Study summary: Ivuxolimab was delivered to patients intravenously every 2 weeks at doses spanning 0.01 to 10 mg/kg.

Only in-frame clones appear in the TCRdb table, and some are missing; sequencing was by immunoSEQ multiplex PCR. The table records about 140,000 clones, around 93% of them present only once. This specimen consisted of CD4+ or CD8+ T cells sorted from blood, obtained in a trial of the OX40 agonist ivuxolimab. The TCR originated in an adult with an advanced solid tumor such as melanoma, head and neck, liver or kidney cancer.

The CDR3 DNA is TGTGCCAGCAGCTTCAGGGGGAGAGGCACTGAAGCTTTCTTT. This translates into CASSFRGRGTEAFF. The rearrangement links TRBV5-6 to TRBJ1-1; 7 bases match TRBD1. Looked up from germline, CDR1 is SGHDT and CDR2 is YYEEEE. The junction had 5 bases not matched to a gene; V was cut back by 2 bases and J by 4 bases. There are 14 residues in the CDR3. The complete variable domain, with remaining parts taken from reference TRBV5-6 and TRBJ1-1, reads DAGVTQSPTHLIKTRGQQVTLRCSPKSGHDTVSWYQQALGQGPQFIFQYYEEEERQRGNFPDRFSGHQFPNYSSELNVNALLLGDSALYLCASSFRGRGTEAFFGQGTRLTVV.